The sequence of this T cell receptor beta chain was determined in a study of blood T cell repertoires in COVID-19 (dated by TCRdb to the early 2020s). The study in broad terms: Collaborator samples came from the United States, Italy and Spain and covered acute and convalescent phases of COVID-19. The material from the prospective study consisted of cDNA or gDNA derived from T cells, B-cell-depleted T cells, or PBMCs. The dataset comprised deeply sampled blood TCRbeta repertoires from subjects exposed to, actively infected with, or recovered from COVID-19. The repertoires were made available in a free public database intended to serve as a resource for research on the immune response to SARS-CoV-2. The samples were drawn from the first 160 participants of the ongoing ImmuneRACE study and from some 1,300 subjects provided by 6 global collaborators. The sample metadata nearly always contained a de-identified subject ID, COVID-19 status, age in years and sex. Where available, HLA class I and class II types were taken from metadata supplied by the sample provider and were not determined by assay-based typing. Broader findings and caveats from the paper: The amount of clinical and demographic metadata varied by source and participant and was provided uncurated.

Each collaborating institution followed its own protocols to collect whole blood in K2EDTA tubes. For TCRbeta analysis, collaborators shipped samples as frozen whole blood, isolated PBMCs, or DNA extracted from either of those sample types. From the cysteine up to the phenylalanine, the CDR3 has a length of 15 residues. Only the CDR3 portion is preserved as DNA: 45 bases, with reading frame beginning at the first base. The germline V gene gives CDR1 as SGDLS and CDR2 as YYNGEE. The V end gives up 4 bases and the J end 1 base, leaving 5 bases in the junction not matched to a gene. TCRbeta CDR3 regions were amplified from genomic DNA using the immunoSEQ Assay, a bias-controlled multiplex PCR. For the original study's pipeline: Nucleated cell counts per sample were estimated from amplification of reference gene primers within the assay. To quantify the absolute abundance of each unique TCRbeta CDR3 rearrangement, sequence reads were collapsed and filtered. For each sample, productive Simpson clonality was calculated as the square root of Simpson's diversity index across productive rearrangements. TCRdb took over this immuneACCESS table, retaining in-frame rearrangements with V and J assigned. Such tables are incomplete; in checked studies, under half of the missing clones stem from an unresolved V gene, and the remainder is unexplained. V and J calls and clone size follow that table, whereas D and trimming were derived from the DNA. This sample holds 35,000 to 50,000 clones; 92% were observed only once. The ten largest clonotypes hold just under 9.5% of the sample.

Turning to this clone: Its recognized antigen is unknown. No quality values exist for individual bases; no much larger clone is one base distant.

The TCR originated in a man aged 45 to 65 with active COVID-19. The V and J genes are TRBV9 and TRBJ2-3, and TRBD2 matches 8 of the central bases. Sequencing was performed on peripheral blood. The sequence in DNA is TGTGCCAGCAGCTTAACGGGAGGGGGCACAGATACGCAGTATTTT. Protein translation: CASSLTGGGTDTQYF.